Following are 13 T cell receptor beta chains from one sample sequenced in a study of cytomegalovirus exposure and HLA in healthy donors. Both 60 Vbeta primers and 13 Jbeta primers went into the PCR. The method was immunoSEQ multiplex PCR; TCRdb's version includes in-frame clones alone and lacks a portion of them. The sample has 150,000 to 200,000 clones. Sequencing was carried out using PBMCs. These receptors were taken from a man younger than 40 in good health and CMV-seronegative.

The V and J genes are TRBV28 and TRBJ1-2, with 10 bases matching TRBD1. J lost 2 bases, V lost 4 bases, and 7 bases had no gene match. Looked up from germline, CDR1 is MDHEN and CDR2 is SYDVKM. The CDR3 contains 16 residues. The CDR3 is CASSSSTGQGNYGYTF. DNA of the CDR3: TGTGCCAGCAGTTCCTCCACGGGACAGGGGAACTATGGCTACACCTTC.

This rearrangement joins TRBV6-1 to TRBJ2-5; 7 positions match TRBD1. The CDR3 sequence is 14 residues long. V lost 1 base, J lost 10 bases, and 9 bases stayed unmatched. CDR1 MNHNS and CDR2 SASEGT come from the germline V gene. The CDR3: CASSEGAGGRNQYF. CDR3 nucleotide sequence: TGTGCCAGCAGTGAAGGGGCAGGGGGAAGAAACCAGTACTTC.

The chain joins TRBV28 to TRBJ1-2; D gene uncertain. The CDR3 is made up of 12 amino acids. Trimming stripped 3 bases from V and 5 bases from J, with 7 bases between. Germline lookup yields CDR1 MDHEN and CDR2 SYDVKM. The CDR3, as DNA: TGTGCCAGCAGTTTTCGGGGTTATGGCTACACCTTC. Its protein is CASSFRGYGYTF.

This chain joins TRBV12-5 and TRBJ2-7, with 11 nucleotides matching TRBD1. CDR1 is LGHNT and CDR2 is FRNRAP in the germline V gene. There are 19 residues in the CDR3. Unmatched junction bases numbered 15, after V lost 5 bases and J lost 0 bases. The CDR3 DNA is TGTGCTAGTGGTCCCTACCCAGAAGCCGGGACAGGGGGCTCCTACGAGCAGTACTTC. This encodes CASGPYPEAGTGGSYEQYF.

As regards this clone: Other DNA sequences in this sample translate to the same CDR3. The gene calls are TRBV6-5 and TRBJ1-3; 7 bases fit TRBD1. This CDR3 has 15 residues. Trimming removed 2 bases from V and 3 bases from J; junction bases left unmatched: 4. The germline V gene has CDR1 MNHEY and CDR2 SVGAGI. CDR3 in amino acids: CASSYGRGSGNTIYF. CDR3 bases: TGTGCCAGCAGTTACGGCAGGGGGAGTGGAAACACCATATATTTT.

The chain has TRBV6-5 and TRBJ1-2, with D hard to call. This CDR3 comprises 14 residues. Trimming removed 0 bases from V and 2 bases from J, with 7 bases in between. Germline V gene lookup returns CDR1 MNHEY and CDR2 SVGAGI. The chain's CDR3 is CASSYSWQNYGYTF. The CDR3 DNA reads TGTGCCAGCAGTTACTCGTGGCAGAACTATGGCTACACCTTC.

The gene calls are TRBV5-5 and TRBJ1-5; D may be TRBD1 (6 bases). CDR3 length equals 17 residues. Germline-derived CDR1 and CDR2 are SGHKS and YYEKEE (reference sequence). V lost 0 bases to trimming and J lost 3 bases, with 16 bases between them. CDR3 nucleotide sequence: TGTGCCAGCAGCTTGGTGTTAGAGACAGGTAACAATCAGCCCCAGCATTTT. Its translation is CASSLVLETGNNQPQHF.

The chain couples TRBV27 to TRBJ1-2; TRBD1 agrees at 7 bases. J gave up 2 bases and V 3 bases, and 3 bases lay outside the gene matches. Germline CDR1 MNHEY, CDR2 SMNVEV (reference sequence). The length of the CDR3 is 14 residues. CDR3 protein: CASSLDRINYGYTF. CDR3 sequence (DNA): TGTGCCAGCAGTTTGGACAGGATAAACTATGGCTACACCTTC.

The rearrangement uses TRBV7-2 and TRBJ2-1; 10 bases fit TRBD2. The V gene end was trimmed by 4 bases and the J gene end by 10 bases; junction bases not matched to a gene: 4. In germline, CDR1 is SGHTA, CDR2 FQGNSA. The CDR3 contains 13 residues. The CDR3 nucleotides read TGTGCCAGCAGCTCGGGACTAGCGAGGGAGCAGTTCTTC. This translates into CASSSGLAREQFF. Full variable domain (missing parts from reference TRBV7-2 and TRBJ2-1): GAGVSQSPSNKVTEKGKDVELRCDPISGHTALYWYRQSLGQGLEFLIYFQGNSAPDKSGLPSDRFSAERTGGSVSTLTIQRTQQEDSAVYLCASSSGLAREQFFGPGTRLTVL.

The V call is TRBV7-6, the J call TRBJ2-5; D perhaps matches TRBD1 (6 bases). Looked up from germline, CDR1 is SGHVS and CDR2 is FNYEAQ. V lost 11 bases to trimming and J lost 1 base, with 17 bases between them. The CDR3 runs to 14 residues. CDR3 protein: CASSPRGPQETQYF. The CDR3 region has the DNA TGTGCCTCCTCTCCCAGGGGCCCCCAAGAGACCCAGTACTTC.

The chain combines TRBV11-2 with TRBJ2-5; D call uncertain. The CDR3 loop spans 17 amino acids. Trimming pared 4 bases from V and 5 bases from J, leaving 23 bases between. The V gene's germline CDR1 is SGHAT and CDR2 FQNNGV. CDR3 residues: CASSSLVGSSRRETQYF. In DNA form, the CDR3 reads TGTGCCAGCAGCTCATTAGTGGGTTCTTCTCGGCGGGAGACCCAGTACTTC.

This rearrangement joins TRBV9 to TRBJ2-3; 9 positions match TRBD2. Germline assignment: CDR1 SGDLS and CDR2 YYNGEE. V shed 4 bases and J 2 bases; nucleotides not matched to a gene: 8. This CDR3 has 16 amino acids. The CDR3 protein is CASSPTSGQSTDTQYF. The CDR3 coding sequence is TGTGCCAGCAGCCCCACTAGCGGGCAATCCACAGATACGCAGTATTTT.

The rearrangement links TRBV7-9 to TRBJ2-3; perhaps TRBD2 as D (5 bases). Germline V gene data show CDR1 as SEHNR and CDR2 as FQNEAQ (reference sequence). The CDR3 runs 17 residues. Trimming shortened V by 1 base and J by 4 bases, and 18 bases separated the two germline ends. CDR3 amino acids: CASSLGRTREAPDTQYF. The CDR3 nucleotides read TGTGCCAGCAGCTTAGGGCGGACTCGCGAGGCCCCAGATACGCAGTATTTT.